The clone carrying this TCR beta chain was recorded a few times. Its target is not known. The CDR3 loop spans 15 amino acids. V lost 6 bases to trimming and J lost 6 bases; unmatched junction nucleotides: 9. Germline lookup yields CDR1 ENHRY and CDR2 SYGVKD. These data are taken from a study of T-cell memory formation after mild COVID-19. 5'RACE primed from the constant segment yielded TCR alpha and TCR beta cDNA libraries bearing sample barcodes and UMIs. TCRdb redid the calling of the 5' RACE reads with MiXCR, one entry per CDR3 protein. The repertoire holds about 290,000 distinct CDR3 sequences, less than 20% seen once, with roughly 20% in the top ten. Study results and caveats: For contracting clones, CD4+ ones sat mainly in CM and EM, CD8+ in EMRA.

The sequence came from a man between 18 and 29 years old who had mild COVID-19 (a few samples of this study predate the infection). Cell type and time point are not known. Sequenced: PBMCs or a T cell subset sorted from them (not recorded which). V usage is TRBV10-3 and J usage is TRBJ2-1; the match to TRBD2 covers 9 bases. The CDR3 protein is CAISKMAGGLNEQFF. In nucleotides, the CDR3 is TGTGCCATCAGCAAAATGGCGGGGGGGCTCAATGAGCAGTTCTTC.